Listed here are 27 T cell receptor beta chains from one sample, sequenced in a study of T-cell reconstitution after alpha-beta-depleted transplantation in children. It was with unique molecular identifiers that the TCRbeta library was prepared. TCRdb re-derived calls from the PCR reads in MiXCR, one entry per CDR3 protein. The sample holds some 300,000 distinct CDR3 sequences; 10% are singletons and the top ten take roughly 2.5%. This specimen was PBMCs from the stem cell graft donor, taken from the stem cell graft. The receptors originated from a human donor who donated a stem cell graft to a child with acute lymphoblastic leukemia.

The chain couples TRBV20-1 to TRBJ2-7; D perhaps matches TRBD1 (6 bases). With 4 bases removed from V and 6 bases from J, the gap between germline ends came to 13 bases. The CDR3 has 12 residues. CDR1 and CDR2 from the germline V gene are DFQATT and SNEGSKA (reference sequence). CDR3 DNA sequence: TGCAGTGCTATTTCCAGGGGCGGCGAGCAGTACTTC. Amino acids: CSAISRGGEQYF.

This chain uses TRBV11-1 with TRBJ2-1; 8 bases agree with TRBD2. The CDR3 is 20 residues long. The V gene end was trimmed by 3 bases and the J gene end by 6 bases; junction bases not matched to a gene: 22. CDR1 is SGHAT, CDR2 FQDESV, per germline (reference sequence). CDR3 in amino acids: CASSFWDAGGRQPFLNEQFF. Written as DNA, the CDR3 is TGTGCCAGCAGCTTTTGGGATGCGGGAGGCAGGCAGCCTTTCCTCAATGAGCAGTTCTTC.

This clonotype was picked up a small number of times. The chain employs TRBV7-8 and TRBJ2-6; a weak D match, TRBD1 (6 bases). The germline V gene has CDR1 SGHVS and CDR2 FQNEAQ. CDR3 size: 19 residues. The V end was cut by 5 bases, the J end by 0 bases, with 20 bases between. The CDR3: CASSARGHSQISGANVLTF. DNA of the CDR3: TGTGCCAGCAGCGCCAGGGGACATTCTCAAATCTCTGGGGCCAACGTCCTGACTTTC.

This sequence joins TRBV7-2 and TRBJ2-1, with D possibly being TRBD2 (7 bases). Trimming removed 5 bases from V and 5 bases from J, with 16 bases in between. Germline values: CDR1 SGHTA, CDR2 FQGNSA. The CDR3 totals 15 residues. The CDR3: CASSATGGMNNEQFF. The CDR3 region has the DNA TGTGCCAGCAGCGCGACGGGGGGCATGAACAATGAGCAGTTCTTC.

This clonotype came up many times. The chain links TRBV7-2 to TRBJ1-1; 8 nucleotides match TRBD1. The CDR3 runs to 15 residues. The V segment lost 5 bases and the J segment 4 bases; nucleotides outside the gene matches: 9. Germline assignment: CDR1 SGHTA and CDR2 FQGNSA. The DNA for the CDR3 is TGTGCCAGCAGCCCACAGACAGGGGAGCGCACTGAAGCTTTCTTT. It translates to CASSPQTGERTEAFF.

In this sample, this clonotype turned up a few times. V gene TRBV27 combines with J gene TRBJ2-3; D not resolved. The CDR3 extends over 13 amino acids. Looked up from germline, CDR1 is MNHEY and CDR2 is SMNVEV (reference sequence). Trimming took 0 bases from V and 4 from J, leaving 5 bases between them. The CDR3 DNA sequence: TGTGCCAGCAGTTTATCCCAGGCAGATACGCAGTATTTT. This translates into CASSLSQADTQYF.

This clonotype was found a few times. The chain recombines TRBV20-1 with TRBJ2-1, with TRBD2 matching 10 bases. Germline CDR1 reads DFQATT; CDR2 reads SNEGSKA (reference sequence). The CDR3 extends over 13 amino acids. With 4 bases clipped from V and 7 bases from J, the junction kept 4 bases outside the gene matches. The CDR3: CSATPSGRNEQFF. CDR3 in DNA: TGCAGTGCTACCCCTAGCGGGAGAAATGAGCAGTTCTTC.

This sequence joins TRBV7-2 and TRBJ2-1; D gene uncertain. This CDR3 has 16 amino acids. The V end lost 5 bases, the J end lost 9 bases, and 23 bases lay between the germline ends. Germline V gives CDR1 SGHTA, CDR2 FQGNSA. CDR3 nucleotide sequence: TGTGCCAGCAGCCCCCTCGCCGCGCGGCGGCTCGGTGAGCAGTTCTTC. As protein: CASSPLAARRLGEQFF.

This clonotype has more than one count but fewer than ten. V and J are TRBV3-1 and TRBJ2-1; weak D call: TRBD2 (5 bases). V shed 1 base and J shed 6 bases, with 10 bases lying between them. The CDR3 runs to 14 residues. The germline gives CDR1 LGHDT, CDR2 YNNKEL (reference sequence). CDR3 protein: CASSQALAPNEQFF. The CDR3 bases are TGTGCCAGCAGCCAAGCGCTAGCCCCCAATGAGCAGTTCTTC.

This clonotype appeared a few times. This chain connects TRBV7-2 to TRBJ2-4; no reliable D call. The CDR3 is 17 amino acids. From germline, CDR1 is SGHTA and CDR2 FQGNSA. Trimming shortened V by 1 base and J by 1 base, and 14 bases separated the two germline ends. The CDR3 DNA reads TGTGCCAGCAGCTTAGTGCCCCTCGATGCTGCCAAAAACATTCAGTACTTC. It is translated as CASSLVPLDAAKNIQYF. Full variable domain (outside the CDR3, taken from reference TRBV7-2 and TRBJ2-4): GAGVSQSPSNKVTEKGKDVELRCDPISGHTALYWYRQSLGQGLEFLIYFQGNSAPDKSGLPSDRFSAERTGGSVSTLTIQRTQQEDSAVYLCASSLVPLDAAKNIQYFGAGTRLSVL.

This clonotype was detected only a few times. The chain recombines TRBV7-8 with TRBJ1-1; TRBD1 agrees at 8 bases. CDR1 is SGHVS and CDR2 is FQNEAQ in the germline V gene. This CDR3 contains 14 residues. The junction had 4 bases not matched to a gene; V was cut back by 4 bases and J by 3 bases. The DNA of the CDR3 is TGTGCCAGCAGCTCGACAGGGGCGGACACTGAAGCTTTCTTT. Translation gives CASSSTGADTEAFF. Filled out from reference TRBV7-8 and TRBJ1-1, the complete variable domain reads GAGVSQSPRYKVAKRGQDVALRCDPISGHVSLFWYQQALGQGPEFLTYFQNEAQLDKSGLPSDRFFAERPEGSVSTLKIQRTQQEDSAVYLCASSSTGADTEAFFGQGTRLTVV.

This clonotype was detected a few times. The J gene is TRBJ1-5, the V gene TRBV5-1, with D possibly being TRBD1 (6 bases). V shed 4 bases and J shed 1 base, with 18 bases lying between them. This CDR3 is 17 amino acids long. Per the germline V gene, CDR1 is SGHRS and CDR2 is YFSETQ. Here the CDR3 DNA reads TGCGCCAGCAGCCCCTCCCCACAGGGTGTCAGCAATCAGCCCCAGCATTTT. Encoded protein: CASSPSPQGVSNQPQHF. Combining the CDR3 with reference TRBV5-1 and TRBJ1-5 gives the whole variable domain KAGVTQTPRYLIKTRGQQVTLSCSPISGHRSVSWYQQTPGQGLQFLFEYFSETQRNKGNFPGRFSGRQFSNSRSEMNVSTLELGDSALYLCASSPSPQGVSNQPQHFGDGTRLSIL.

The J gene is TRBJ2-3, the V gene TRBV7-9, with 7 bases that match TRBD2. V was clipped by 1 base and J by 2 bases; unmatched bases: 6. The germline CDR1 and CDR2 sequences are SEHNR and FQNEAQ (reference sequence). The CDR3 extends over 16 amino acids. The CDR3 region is CASSLVSGLPTDTQYF. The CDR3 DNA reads TGTGCCAGCAGCTTAGTGTCGGGACTACCCACAGATACGCAGTATTTT.

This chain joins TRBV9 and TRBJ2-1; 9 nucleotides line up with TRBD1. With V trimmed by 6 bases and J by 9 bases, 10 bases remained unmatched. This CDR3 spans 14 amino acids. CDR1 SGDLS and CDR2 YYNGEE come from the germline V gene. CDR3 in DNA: TGTGCCAGCAACCTTCTGGACAGGGGAGGTGAGCAGTTCTTC. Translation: CASNLLDRGGEQFF.

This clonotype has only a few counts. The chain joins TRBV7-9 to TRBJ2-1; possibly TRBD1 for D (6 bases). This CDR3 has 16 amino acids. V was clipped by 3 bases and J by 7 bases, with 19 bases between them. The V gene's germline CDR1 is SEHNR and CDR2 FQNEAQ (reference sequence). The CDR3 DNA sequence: TGTGCCAGCAGCTTTGGGCCAGGGGTCGGGACGAATGAGCAGTTCTTC. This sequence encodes CASSFGPGVGTNEQFF. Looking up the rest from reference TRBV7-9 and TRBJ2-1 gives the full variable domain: DTGVSQNPRHKITKRGQNVTFRCDPISEHNRLYWYRQTLGQGPEFLTYFQNEAQLEKSRLLSDRFSAERPKGSFSTLEIQRTEQGDSAMYLCASSFGPGVGTNEQFFGPGTRLTVL.

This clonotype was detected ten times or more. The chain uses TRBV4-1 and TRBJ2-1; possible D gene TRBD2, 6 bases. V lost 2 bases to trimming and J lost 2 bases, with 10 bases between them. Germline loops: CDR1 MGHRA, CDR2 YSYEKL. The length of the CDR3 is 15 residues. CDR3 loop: CASSQLRDAYNEQFF. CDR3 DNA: TGCGCCAGCAGCCAATTGCGGGACGCCTACAATGAGCAGTTCTTC.

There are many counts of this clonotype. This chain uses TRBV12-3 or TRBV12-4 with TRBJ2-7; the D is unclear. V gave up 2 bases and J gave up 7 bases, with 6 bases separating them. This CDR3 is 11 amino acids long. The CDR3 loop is CASSLTREQYF. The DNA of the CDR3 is TGTGCCAGCAGTTTAACGCGGGAGCAGTACTTC.

The CDR3: CAICPTSGILRGTDTQYF. CDR3 sequence (DNA): TGTGCCATCTGTCCGACTAGCGGGATCCTTAGAGGCACAGATACGCAGTATTTT. This chain links TRBV3-1 with TRBJ2-3; 11 bases map to TRBD2. With 10 bases clipped from V and 1 base from J, the junction kept 16 bases outside the gene matches. The germline gives CDR1 LGHDT, CDR2 YNNKEL (reference sequence). CDR3 size: 18 residues.

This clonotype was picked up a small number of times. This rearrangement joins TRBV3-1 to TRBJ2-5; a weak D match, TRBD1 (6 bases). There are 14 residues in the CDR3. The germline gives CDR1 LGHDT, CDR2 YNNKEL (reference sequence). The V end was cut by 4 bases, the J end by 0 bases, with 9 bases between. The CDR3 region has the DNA TGTGCCAGCAGCCGCGGACAGAACCAAGAGACCCAGTACTTC. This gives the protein CASSRGQNQETQYF.

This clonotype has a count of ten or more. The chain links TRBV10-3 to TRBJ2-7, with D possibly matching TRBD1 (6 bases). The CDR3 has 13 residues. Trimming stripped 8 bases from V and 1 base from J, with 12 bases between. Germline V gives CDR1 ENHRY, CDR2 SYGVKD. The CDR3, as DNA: TGTGCCATCGTAGACGACAGGTCCTACGAGCAGTACTTC. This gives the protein CAIVDDRSYEQYF.

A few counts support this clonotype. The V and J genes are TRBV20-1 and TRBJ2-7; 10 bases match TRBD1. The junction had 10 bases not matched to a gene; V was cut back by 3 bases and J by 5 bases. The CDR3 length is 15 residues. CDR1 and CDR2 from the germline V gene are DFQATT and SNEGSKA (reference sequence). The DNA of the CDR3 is TGCAGTGCTAGCCCCCGGGACAGGGGTTTACACGAGCAGTACTTC. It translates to CSASPRDRGLHEQYF.

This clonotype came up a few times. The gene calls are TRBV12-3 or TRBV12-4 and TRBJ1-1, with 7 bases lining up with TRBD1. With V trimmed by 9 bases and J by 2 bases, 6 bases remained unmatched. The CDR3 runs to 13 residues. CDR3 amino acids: CASKTGYNTEAFF. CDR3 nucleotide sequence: TGTGCCAGTAAGACAGGGTACAACACTGAAGCTTTCTTT.

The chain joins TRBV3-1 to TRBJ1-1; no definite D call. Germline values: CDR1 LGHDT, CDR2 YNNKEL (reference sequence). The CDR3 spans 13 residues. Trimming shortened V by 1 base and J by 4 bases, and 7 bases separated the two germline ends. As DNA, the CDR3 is TGTGCCAGCAGCCAAGGTGCTTCCACTGAAGCTTTCTTT. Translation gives CASSQGASTEAFF.

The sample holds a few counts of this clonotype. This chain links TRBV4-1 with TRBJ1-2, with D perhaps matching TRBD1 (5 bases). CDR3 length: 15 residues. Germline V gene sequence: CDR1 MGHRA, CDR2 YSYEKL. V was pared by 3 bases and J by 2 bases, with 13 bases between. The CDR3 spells CASSHERGGNYGYTF. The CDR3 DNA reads TGCGCCAGCAGCCACGAACGGGGGGGGAACTATGGCTACACCTTC.

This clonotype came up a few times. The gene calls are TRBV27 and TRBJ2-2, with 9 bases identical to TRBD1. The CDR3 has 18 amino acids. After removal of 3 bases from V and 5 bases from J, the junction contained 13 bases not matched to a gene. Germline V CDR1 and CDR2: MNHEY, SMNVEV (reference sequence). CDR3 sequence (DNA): TGTGCCAGCAGTTTGGCCGGGACAGGGATTTTGGGGACCGGGGAGCTGTTTTTT. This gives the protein CASSLAGTGILGTGELFF.

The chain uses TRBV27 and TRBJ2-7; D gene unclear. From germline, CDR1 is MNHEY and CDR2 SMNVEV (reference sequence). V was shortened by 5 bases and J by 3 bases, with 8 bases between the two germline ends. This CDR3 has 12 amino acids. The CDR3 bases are TGTGCCAGCAGTCCAAATCTCTACGAGCAGTACTTC. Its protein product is CASSPNLYEQYF.

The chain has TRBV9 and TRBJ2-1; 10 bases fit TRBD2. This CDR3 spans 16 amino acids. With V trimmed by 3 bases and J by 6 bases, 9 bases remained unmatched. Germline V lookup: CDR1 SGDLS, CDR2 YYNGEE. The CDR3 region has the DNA TGTGCCAGCAGCGCACTGGGGAGCGGGAGGGCCAATGAGCAGTTCTTC. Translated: CASSALGSGRANEQFF.